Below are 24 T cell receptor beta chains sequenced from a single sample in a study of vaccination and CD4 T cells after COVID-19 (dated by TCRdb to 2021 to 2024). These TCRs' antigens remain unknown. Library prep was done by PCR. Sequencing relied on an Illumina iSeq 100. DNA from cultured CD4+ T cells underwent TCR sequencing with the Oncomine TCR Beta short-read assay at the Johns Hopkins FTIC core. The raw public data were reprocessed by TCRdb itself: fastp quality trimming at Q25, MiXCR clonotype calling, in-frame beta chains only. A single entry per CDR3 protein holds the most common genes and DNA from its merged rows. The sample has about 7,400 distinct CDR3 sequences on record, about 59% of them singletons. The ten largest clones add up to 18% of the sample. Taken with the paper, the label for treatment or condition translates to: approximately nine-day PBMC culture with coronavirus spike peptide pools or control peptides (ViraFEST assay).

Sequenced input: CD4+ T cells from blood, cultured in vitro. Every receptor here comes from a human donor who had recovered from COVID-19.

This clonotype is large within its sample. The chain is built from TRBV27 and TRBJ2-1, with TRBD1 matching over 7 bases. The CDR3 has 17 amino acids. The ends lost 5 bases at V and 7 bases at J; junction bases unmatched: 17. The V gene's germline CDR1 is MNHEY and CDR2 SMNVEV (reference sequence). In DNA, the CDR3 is TGTGCCAGCAGTCAGTATCGACAGGGAGCCCAACGTAATGAGCAGTTCTTC. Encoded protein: CASSQYRQGAQRNEQFF.

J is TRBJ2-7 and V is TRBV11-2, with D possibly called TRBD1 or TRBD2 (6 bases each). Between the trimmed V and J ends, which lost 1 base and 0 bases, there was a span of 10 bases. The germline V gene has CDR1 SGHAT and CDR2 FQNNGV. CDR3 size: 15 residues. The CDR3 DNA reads TGTGCCAGCAGCTTAGTTAGGGGGGCCTCCTACGAGCAGTACTTC. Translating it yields CASSLVRGASYEQYF.

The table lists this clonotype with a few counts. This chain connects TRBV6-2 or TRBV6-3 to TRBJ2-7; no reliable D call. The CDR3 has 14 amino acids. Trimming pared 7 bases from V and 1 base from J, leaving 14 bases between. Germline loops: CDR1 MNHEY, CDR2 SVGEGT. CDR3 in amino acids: CASNPQFTSYEQYF. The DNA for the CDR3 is TGTGCCAGCAACCCCCAGTTCACTTCCTACGAGCAGTACTTC.

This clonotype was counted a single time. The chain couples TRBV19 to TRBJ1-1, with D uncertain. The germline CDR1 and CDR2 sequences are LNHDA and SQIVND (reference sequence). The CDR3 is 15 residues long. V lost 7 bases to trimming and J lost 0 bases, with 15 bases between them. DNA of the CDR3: TGTGCCAGTACTTTGGGGTCGGGGATGAACACTGAAGCTTTCTTT. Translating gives CASTLGSGMNTEAFF. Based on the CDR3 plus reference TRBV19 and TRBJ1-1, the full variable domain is DGGITQSPKYLFRKEGQNVTLSCEQNLNHDAMYWYRQDPGQGLRLIYYSQIVNDFQKGDIAEGYSVSREKKESFPLTVTSAQKNPTAFYLCASTLGSGMNTEAFFGQGTRLTVV.

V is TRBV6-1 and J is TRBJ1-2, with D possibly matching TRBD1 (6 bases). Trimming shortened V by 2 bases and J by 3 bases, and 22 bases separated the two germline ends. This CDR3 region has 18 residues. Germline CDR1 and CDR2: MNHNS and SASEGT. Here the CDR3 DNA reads TGTGCCAGCAGTGAATATTGGGACACCCTTCAAGGACACTATGGCTACACCTTC. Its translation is CASSEYWDTLQGHYGYTF.

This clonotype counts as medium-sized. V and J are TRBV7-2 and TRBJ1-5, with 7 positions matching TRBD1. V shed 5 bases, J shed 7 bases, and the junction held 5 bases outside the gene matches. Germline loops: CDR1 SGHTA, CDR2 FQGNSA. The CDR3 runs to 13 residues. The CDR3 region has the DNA TGTGCCAGCAGCACTAGGGGGCAGCAGCCCCAGCATTTT. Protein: CASSTRGQQPQHF. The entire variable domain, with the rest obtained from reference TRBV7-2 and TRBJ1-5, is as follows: GAGVSQSPSNKVTEKGKDVELRCDPISGHTALYWYRQSLGQGLEFLIYFQGNSAPDKSGLPSDRFSAERTGGSVSTLTIQRTQQEDSAVYLCASSTRGQQPQHFGDGTRLSIL.

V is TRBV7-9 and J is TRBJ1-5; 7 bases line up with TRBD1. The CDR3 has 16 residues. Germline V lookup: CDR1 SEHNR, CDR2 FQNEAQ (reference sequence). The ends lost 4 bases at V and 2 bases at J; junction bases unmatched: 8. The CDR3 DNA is TGTGCCAGCAGCTCCACAGGGGAGACACGCAATCAGCCCCAGCATTTT. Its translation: CASSSTGETRNQPQHF.

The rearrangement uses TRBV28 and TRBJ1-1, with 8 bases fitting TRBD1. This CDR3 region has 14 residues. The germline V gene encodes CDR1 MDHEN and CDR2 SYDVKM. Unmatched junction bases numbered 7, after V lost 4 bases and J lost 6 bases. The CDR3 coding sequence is TGTGCCAGCAGTTCCCCGACAGGGGTGGCTGAAGCTTTCTTT. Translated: CASSSPTGVAEAFF.

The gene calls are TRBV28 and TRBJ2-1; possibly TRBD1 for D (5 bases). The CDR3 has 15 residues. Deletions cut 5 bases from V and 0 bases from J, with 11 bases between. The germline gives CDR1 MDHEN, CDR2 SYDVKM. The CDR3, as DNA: TGTGCCAGCAGTGCGACAGATCGCTCCTACAATGAGCAGTTCTTC. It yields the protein CASSATDRSYNEQFF.

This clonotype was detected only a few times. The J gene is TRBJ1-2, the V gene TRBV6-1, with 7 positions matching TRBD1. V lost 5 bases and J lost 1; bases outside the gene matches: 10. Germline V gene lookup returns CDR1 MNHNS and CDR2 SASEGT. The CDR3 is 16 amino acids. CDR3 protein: CASSQPNRGLNYGYTF. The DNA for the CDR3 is TGTGCCAGCAGTCAACCAAACAGGGGCCTTAACTATGGCTACACCTTC.

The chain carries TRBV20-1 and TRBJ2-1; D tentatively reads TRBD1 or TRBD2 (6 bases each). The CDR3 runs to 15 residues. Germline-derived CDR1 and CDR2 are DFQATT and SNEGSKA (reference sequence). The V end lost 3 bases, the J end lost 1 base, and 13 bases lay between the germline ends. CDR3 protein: CSARGGGGSYNEQFF. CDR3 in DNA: TGCAGTGCTAGGGGTGGAGGGGGTTCCTACAATGAGCAGTTCTTC.

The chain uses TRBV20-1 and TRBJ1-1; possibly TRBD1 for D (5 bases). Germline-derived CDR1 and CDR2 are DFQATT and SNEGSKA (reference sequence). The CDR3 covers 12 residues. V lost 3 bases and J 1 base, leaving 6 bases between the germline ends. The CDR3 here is CSASGGNTEAFF. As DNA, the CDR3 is TGCAGTGCTAGTGGGGGGAACACTGAAGCTTTCTTT.

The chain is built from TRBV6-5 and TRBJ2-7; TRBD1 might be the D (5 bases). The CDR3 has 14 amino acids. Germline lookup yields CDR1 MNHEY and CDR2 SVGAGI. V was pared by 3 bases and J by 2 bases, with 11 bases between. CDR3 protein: CASSYRGTTYEQYF. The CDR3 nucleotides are TGTGCCAGCAGTTATAGGGGAACGACCTACGAGCAGTACTTC.

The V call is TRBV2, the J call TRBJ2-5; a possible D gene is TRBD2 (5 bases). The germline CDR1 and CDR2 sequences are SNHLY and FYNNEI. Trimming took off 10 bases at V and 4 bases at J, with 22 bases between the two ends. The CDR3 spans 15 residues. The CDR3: CANEIDAGSPETQYF. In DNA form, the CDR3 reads TGTGCCAACGAGATCGACGCGGGCTCTCCAGAGACCCAGTACTTC.

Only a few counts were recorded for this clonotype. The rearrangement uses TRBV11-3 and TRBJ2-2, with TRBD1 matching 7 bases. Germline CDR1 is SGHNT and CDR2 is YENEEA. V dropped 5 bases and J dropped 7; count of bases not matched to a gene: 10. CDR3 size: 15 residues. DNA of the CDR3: TGTGCCAGCAGCGCCCACACAGGGGCGGGCGGGGAGCTGTTTTTT. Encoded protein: CASSAHTGAGGELFF.

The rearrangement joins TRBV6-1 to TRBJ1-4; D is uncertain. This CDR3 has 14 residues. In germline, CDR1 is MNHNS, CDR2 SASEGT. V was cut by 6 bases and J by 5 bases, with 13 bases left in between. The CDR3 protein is CASSNPSRNEKLFF. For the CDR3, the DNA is TGTGCCAGCAGCAACCCTAGCCGAAATGAAAAACTGTTTTTT.

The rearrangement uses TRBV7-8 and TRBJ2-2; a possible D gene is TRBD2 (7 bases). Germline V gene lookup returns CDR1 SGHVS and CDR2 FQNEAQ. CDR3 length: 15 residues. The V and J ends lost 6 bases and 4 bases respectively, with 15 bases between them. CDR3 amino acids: CASRPRGGGTGELFF. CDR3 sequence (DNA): TGTGCCAGCAGACCTCGAGGGGGGGGCACCGGGGAGCTGTTTTTT.

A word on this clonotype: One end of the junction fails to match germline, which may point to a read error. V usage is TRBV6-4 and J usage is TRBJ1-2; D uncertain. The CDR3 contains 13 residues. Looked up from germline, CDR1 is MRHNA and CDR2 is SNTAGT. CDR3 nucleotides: TGTACCAGCAGTTTCAGCGGGTTCTATGGCTACACCTTC. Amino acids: CTSSFSGFYGYTF.

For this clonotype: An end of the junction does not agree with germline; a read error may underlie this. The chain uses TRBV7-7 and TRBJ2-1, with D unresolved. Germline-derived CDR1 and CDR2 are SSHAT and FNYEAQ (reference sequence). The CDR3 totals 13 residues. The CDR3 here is CASSLGLVGEQFF. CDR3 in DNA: TGTGCTAGCAGCTTAGGGCTAGTGGGTGAGCAGTTCTTC.

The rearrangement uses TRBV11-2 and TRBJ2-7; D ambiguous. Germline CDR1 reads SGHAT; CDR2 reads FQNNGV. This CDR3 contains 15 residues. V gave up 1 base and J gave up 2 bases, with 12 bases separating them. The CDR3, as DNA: TGTGCCAGCAGCTTAGTTTGGGGTCCGACCTACGAGCAGTACTTC. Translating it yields CASSLVWGPTYEQYF.

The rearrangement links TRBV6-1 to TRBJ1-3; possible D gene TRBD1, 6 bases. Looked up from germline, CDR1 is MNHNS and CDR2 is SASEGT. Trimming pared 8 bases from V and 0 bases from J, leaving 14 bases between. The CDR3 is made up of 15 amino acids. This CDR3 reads CASGGGGHSGNTIYF. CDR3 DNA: TGTGCCAGCGGGGGAGGGGGGCACTCTGGAAACACCATATATTTT.

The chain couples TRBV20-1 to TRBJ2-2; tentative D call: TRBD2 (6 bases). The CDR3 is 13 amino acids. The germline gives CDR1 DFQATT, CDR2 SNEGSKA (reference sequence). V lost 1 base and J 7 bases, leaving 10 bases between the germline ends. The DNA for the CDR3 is TGCAGTGCTAGAGCCCCCGGGGGCGGGGAGCTGTTTTTT. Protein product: CSARAPGGGELFF.

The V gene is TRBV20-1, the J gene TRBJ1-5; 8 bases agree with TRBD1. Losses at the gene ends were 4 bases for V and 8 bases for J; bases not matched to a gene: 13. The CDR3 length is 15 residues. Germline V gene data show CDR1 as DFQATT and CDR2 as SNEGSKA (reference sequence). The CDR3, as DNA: TGCAGTGCTATAATGGGGACAGGACCTGAGGAGCCCCAGCATTTT. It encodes CSAIMGTGPEEPQHF.

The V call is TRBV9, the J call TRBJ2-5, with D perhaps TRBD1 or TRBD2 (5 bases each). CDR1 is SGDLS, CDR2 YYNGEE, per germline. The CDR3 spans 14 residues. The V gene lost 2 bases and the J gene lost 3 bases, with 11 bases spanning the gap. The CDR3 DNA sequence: TGTGCCAGCAGCGTGGGACCCCCCGAAGAGACCCAGTACTTC. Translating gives CASSVGPPEETQYF. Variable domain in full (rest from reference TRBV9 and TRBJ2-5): DSGVTQTPKHLITATGQRVTLRCSPRSGDLSVYWYQQSLDQGLQFLIQYYNGEERAKGNILERFSAQQFPDLHSELNLSSLELGDSALYFCASSVGPPEETQYFGPGTRLLVL.